The clone carrying this T cell receptor beta chain was counted once. Its antigen is not identified. A much more abundant neighbour one base away suggests this may be a read error. This sample stems from a study of T cells in Graves' hyperthyroidism and ophthalmopathy. Study-wide results and caveats: Ophthalmopathy, which appeared later, was predicted by the model a median approximately 6 months before onset.

There were TCR beta CDR3 regions amplified from RNA transcripts. Primed by the HTBI set, a first-round RT-PCR was run on the TCR CDR3. TCRdb reprocessed the multiplex PCR reads via MiXCR and lists one record per CDR3 protein. The sample yields roughly 93,000 distinct CDR3 sequences, approximately 56% seen once. Trimming cost V 6 bases and J 7 bases, with 16 bases left between them. The germline V gene encodes CDR1 DFQATT and CDR2 SNEGSKA (reference sequence). This CDR3 is 13 amino acids long. Based on clinical symptoms, serum thyroxine and TRAb, thyroid ultrasound and orbital computed tomography, diagnoses were reached.

This TCR was sampled from a woman in her thirties or forties with Graves' hyperthyroidism. J is TRBJ1-5 and V is TRBV20-1, with D unresolved. Material: blood. The CDR3 is CSAQPGGSQPQHF. The CDR3 region has the DNA TGCAGTGCCCAGCCGGGAGGCTCCCAGCCCCAGCATTTT.